The rows below give T cell receptor beta chains drawn from one sample of a study of CD8+CD57+ T cells in acquired aplastic anemia. TCRdb called the reads again in MiXCR, with one record for every CDR3 protein. The data contain 150,000 to 200,000 distinct CDR3 sequences, about three fifths of them singletons. The sample taken for sequencing was sorted CD4+, CD8+, or CD8+CD57+ T cells (not recorded which) from PBMCs. These receptors originate from a human donor in good health. Both conserved end residues are part of each CDR3.

cdr3_aa j_call v_call
CASSFSSGGVSYNEQFF TRBJ2-1 TRBV19
CASSEGAGLEQYF TRBJ2-7 TRBV19
CASSKERFRASEKLFF TRBJ1-4 TRBV7-6
CASSEGLGAEYEQYF TRBJ2-7 TRBV5-1
CATSRGRTRDYEQYF TRBJ2-7 TRBV15
CASSPTRNTEAFF TRBJ1-1 TRBV11-2
CASPIAGERKTQYF TRBJ2-5 TRBV2
CASSSLRGEQYF TRBJ2-7 TRBV6-5
CASSQEEPRTVYEQYF TRBJ2-7 TRBV3-1
CASSQGDRWPEAFF TRBJ1-1 TRBV3-1
CASSPGGSGSYEQYF TRBJ2-7 TRBV19
CASSLYRGNYEQYF TRBJ2-7 TRBV19
CASSILGGGETQYF TRBJ2-5 TRBV19
CASSLDPGTGEQYF TRBJ2-7 TRBV5-6
CASSSLLARYEQYF TRBJ2-7 TRBV7-2
CASSWESDTTNTEAFF TRBJ1-1 TRBV6-2/TRBV6-3
CSARGLASHEQYF TRBJ2-7 TRBV20-1
CAGSLSCEQFF TRBJ2-1 TRBV7-6
CASSQTGLDNNEQFF TRBJ2-1 TRBV4-1
CSARAGAGANVLTF TRBJ2-6 TRBV20-1
CASSIGQSFYEQYF TRBJ2-7 TRBV9
CASSSEAGIRPQHF TRBJ1-5 TRBV19
CASSPSAQETQYF TRBJ2-5 TRBV7-7
CSHPRYRAPRFYEQYF TRBJ2-7 TRBV20-1
CATSSAQGAYGYTF TRBJ1-2 TRBV15
CASSPGQSTDTQYF TRBJ2-3 TRBV7-7
CASSGRGGSGNTIYF TRBJ1-3 TRBV9
CSAPNVGGVETQYF TRBJ2-5 TRBV20-1
CATSRGTGRTEAFF TRBJ1-1 TRBV15
CATSTPERARGTDTQYF TRBJ2-3 TRBV24-1
CASSEPANYGYTF TRBJ1-2 TRBV10-2
CASSLAGGLDTQYF TRBJ2-3 TRBV9
CASSLGGQYEQYF TRBJ2-7 TRBV7-9
CASSLVGGSSSYEQYF TRBJ2-7 TRBV7-6
CSARVGERYTF TRBJ1-2 TRBV20-1
CASSNRTLTYEQYF TRBJ2-7 TRBV6-1
CASSVVGDRVSYEQYF TRBJ2-7 TRBV9
CASSPVGTGVVGDSPLHF TRBJ1-6 TRBV7-9
CASSLPQGWAEAFF TRBJ1-1 TRBV7-9
CASSKGTSGTYEQYF TRBJ2-7 TRBV11-2
CASSLEGTSGYEQYF TRBJ2-7 TRBV5-1
CASSPDREQFF TRBJ2-1 TRBV5-1
CASSLTSYTDTQYF TRBJ2-3 TRBV7-9
CASRGQVSTDTQYF TRBJ2-3 TRBV12-5